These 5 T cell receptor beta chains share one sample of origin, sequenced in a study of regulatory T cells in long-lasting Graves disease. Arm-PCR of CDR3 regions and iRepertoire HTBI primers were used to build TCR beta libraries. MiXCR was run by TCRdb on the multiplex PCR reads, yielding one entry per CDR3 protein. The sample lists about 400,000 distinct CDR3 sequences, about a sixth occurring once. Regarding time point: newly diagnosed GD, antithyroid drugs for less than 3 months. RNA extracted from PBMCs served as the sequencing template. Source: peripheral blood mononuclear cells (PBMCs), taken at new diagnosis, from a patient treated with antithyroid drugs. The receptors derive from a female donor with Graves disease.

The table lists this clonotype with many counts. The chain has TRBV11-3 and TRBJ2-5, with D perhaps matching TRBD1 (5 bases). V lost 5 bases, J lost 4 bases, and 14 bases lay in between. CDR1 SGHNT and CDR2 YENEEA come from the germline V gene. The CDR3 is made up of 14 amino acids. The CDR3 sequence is CASSQGVGRETQYF. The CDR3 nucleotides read TGTGCCAGCAGCCAGGGTGTGGGGCGAGAGACCCAGTACTTC.

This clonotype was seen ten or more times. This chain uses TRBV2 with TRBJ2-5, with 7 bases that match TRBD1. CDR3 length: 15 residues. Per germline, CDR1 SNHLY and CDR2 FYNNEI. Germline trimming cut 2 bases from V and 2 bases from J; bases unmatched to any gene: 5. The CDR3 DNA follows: TGTGCCAGCAGTGAAAGTCCCAGGGGGCAAGAGACCCAGTACTTC. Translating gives CASSESPRGQETQYF.

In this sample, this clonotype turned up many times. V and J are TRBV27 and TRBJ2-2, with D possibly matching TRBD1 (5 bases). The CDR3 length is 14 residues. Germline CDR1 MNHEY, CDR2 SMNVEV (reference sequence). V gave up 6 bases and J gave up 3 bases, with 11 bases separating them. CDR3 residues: CASSPDRDTGELFF. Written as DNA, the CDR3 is TGTGCCAGCAGCCCTGACAGAGACACCGGGGAGCTGTTTTTT.

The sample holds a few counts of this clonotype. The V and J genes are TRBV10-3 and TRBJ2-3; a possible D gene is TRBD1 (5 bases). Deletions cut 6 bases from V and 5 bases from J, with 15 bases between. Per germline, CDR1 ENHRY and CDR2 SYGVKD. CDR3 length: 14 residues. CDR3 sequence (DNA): TGTGCCATCAGATCGATCGACCAGGGAGATACGCAGTATTTT. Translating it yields CAIRSIDQGDTQYF.

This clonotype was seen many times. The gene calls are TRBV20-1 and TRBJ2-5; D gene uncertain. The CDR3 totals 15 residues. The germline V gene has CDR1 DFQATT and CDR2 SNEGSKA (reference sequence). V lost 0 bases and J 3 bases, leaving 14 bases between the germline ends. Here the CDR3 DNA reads TGCAGTGCTAGAGACCAGTACGGCCTCAAAGAGACCCAGTACTTC. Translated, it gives CSARDQYGLKETQYF.